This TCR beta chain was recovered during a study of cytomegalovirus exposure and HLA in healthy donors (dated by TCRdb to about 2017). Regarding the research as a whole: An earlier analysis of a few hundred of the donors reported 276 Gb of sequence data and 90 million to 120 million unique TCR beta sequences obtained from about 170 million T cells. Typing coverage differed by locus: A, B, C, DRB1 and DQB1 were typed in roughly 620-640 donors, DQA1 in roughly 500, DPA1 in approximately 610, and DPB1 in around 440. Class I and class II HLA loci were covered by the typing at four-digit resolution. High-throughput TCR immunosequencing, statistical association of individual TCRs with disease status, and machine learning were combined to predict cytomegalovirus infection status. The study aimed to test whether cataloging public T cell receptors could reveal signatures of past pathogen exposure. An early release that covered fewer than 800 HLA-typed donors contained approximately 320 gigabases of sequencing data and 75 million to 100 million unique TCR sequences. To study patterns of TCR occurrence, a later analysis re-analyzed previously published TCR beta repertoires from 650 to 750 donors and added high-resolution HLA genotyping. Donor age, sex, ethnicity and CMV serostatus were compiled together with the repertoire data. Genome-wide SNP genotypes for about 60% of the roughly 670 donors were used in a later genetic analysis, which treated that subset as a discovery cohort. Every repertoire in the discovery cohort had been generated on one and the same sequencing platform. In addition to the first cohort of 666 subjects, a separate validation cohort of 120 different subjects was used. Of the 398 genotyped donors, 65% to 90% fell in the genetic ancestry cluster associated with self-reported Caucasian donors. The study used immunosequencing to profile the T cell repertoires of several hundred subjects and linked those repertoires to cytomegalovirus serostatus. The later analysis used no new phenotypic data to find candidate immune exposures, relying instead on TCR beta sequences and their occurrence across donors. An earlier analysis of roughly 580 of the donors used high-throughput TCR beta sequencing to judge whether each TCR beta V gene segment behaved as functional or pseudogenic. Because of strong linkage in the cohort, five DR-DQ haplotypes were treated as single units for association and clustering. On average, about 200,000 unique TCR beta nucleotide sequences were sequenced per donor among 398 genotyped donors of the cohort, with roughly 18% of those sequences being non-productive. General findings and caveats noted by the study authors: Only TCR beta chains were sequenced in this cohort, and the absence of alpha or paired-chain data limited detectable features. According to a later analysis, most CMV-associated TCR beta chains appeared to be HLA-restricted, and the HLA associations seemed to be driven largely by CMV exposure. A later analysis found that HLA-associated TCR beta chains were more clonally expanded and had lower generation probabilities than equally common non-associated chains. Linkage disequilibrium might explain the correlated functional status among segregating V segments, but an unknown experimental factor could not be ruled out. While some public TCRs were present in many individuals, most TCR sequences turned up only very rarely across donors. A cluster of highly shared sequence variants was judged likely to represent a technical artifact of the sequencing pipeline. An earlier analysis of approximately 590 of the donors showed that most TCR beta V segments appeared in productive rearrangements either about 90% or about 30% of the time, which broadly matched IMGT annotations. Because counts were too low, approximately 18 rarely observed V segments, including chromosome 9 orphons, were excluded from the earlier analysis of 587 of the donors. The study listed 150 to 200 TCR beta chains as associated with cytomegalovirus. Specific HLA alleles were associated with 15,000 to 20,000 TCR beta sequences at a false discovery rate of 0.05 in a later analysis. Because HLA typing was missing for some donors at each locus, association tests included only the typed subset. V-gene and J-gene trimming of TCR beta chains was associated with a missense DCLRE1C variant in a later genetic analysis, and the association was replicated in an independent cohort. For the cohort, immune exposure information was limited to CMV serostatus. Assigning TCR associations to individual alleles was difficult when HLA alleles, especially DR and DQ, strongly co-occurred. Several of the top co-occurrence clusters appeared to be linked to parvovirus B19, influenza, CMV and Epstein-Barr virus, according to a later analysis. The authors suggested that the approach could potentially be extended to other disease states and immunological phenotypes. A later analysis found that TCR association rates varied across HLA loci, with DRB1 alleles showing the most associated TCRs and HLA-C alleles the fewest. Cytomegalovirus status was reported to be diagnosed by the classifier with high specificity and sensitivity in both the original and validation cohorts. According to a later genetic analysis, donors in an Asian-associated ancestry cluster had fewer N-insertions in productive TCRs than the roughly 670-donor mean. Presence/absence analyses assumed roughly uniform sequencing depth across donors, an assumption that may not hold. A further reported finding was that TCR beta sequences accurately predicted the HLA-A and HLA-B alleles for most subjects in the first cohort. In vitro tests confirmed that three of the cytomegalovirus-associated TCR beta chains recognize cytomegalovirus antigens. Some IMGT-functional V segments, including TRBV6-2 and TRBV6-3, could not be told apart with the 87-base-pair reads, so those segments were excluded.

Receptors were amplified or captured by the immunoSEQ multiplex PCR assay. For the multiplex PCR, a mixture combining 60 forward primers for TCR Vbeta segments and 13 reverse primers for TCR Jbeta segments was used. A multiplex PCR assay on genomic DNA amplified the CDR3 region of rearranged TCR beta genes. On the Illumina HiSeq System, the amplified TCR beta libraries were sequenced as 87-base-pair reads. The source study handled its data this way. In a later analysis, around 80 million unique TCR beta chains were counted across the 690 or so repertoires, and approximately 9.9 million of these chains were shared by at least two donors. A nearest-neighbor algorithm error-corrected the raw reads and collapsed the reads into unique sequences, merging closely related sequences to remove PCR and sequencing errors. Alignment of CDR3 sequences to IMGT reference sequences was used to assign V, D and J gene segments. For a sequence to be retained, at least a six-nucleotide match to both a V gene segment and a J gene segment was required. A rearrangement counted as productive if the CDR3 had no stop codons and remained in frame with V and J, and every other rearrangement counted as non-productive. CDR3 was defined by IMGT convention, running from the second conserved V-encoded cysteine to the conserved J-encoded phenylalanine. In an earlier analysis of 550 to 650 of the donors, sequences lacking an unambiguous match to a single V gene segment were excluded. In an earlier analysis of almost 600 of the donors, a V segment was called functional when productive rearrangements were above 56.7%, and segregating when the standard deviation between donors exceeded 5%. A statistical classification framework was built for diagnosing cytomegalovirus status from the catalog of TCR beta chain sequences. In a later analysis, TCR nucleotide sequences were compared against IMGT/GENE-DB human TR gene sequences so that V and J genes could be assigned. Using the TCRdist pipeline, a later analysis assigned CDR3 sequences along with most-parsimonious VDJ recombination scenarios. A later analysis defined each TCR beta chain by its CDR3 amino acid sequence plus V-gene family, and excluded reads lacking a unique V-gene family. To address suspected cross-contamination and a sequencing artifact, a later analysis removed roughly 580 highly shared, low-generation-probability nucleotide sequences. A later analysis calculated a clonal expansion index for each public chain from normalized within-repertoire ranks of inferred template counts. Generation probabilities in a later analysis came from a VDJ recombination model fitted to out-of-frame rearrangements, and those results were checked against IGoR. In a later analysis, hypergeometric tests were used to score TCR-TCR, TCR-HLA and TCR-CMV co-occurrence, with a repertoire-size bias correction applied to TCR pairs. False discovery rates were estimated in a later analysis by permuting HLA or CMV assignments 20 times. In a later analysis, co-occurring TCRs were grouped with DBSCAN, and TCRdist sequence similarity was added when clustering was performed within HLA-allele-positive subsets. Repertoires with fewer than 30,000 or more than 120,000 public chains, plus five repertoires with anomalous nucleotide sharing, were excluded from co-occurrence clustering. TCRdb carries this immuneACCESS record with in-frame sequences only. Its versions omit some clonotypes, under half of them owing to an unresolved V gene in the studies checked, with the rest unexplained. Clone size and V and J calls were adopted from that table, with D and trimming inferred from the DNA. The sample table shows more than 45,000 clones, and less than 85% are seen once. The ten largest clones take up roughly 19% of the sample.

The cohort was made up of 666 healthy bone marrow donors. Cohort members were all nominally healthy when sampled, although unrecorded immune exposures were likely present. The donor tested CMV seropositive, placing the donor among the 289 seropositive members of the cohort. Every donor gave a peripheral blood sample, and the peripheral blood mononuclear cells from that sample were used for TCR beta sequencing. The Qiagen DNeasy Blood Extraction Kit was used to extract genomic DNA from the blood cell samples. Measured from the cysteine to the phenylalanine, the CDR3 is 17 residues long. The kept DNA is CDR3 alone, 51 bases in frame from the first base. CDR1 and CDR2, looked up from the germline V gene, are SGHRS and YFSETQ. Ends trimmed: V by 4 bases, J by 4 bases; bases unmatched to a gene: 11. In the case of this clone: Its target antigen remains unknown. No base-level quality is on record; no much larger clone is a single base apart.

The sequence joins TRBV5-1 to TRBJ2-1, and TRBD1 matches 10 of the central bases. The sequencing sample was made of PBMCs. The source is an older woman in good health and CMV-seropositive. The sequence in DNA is TGCGCCAGCAGCCGGACAGCTGACAGGGGGCCATACAATGAGCAGTTCTTC. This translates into CASSRTADRGPYNEQFF.